This passage covers 21 T cell receptor beta chains from one sample sequenced in a study of chemoradiotherapy in HPV16-positive cancers. TCRdb keeps only in-frame clones here, not all; method: immunoSEQ multiplex PCR. The repertoire includes about 12,000 clones, roughly nine tenths of them detected once, and 22% sits in the top ten. The sample in question was blood, obtained from a patient who underwent chemoradiotherapy. These TCRs come from a human donor with HPV-associated anogenital cancer.

This chain uses TRBV2 with TRBJ2-2; maybe TRBD1 (7 bases). This CDR3 contains 15 residues. CDR1 and CDR2 (germline): SNHLY, FYNNEI. Trimming stripped 8 bases from V and 6 bases from J, with 19 bases between. The DNA of the CDR3 is TGTGCCAGCCGCCCAAGGGCAGGGGGGTCCGGGGAGCTGTTTTTT. Its protein product is CASRPRAGGSGELFF.

The rearrangement joins TRBV6-5 to TRBJ2-1; 8 bases map to TRBD2. The V segment lost 0 bases and the J segment 4 bases; nucleotides outside the gene matches: 5. The CDR3 has 16 residues. Germline V lookup: CDR1 MNHEY, CDR2 SVGAGI. The CDR3 is CASSYSAGVGYNEQFF. The CDR3 DNA sequence: TGTGCCAGCAGTTACTCAGCGGGAGTGGGTTACAATGAGCAGTTCTTC.

The chain couples TRBV9 to TRBJ2-7; 8 positions match TRBD2. This CDR3 region has 16 residues. Trimming took 3 bases from V and 7 from J; bases not matched to a gene: 15. CDR1 is SGDLS, CDR2 YYNGEE, per germline. The CDR3 sequence: CASSGAYGGAAEEQYF. CDR3 in DNA: TGTGCCAGCAGCGGTGCATACGGGGGGGCGGCTGAAGAGCAGTACTTC.

The chain employs TRBV28 and TRBJ2-6; D remains ambiguous. Trimming stripped 6 bases from V and 0 bases from J, with 9 bases between. The CDR3 covers 15 residues. The germline V gene has CDR1 MDHEN and CDR2 SYDVKM. The CDR3 loop reads CASSRAFSGANVLTF. Written as DNA, the CDR3 is TGTGCCAGCAGCCGGGCCTTCTCTGGGGCCAACGTCCTGACTTTC. The variable domain in full, completed from reference TRBV28 and TRBJ2-6, reads DVKVTQSSRYLVKRTGEKVFLECVQDMDHENMFWYRQDPGLGLRLIYFSYDVKMKEKGDIPEGYSVSREKKERFSLILESASTNQTSMYLCASSRAFSGANVLTFGAGSRLTVL.

J is TRBJ1-1 and V is TRBV7-2; D not resolved. The CDR3 totals 14 residues. Germline CDR1 and CDR2: SGHTA and FQGNSA. The V end was cut by 1 base, the J end by 1 base, with 7 bases between. The CDR3 is CASSLGYQNTEAFF. CDR3 nucleotide sequence: TGTGCCAGCAGCTTAGGATATCAGAACACTGAAGCTTTCTTT.

This clone showed up just once. The chain employs TRBV9 and TRBJ2-3; no firm D call. Germline assignment: CDR1 SGDLS and CDR2 YYNGEE. With 6 bases removed from V and 0 bases from J, the gap between germline ends came to 11 bases. This CDR3 comprises 14 residues. CDR3 nucleotides: TGTGCCAGCAAGGCGAATCCTAGCACAGATACGCAGTATTTT. It yields the protein CASKANPSTDTQYF.

This clone is a singleton in its sample. The chain employs TRBV9 and TRBJ2-7; 9 bases align to TRBD2. CDR1 and CDR2 (germline): SGDLS, YYNGEE. This CDR3 spans 15 amino acids. V was clipped by 0 bases and J by 1 base; unmatched bases: 2. The CDR3, as DNA: TGTGCCAGCAGCGTAGGAAGCGGGGGGTCCTACGAGCAGTACTTC. Its protein product is CASSVGSGGSYEQYF.

The chain carries TRBV28 and TRBJ2-1; 11 bases agree with TRBD2. V was clipped by 7 bases and J by 7 bases; unmatched bases: 21. The CDR3 extends over 19 amino acids. Germline loops: CDR1 MDHEN, CDR2 SYDVKM. The CDR3 nucleotides are TGTGCCAGCAATACCCCCTTCCCCAGAACTAGCGGGAGTTGGAATGAGCAGTTCTTC. Translation: CASNTPFPRTSGSWNEQFF.

The chain links TRBV21-1 to TRBJ1-5; the table names TRBD1, a call not compared with the DNA. TRBV21-1 is a listed pseudogene. The CDR3 totals 17 residues. CDR3 sequence: CASSKDPSHMGNQPQHF. CDR3 bases: TGTGCCAGCAGCAAAGACCCGTCCCACATGGGCAATCAGCCCCAGCATTTT.

This clone was counted once. The chain has TRBV7-9 and TRBJ1-2; 7 nucleotides align to TRBD1. Germline V gene lookup returns CDR1 SEHNR and CDR2 FQNEAQ (reference sequence). The junction had 7 bases not matched to a gene; V was cut back by 5 bases and J by 7 bases. This CDR3 is 13 amino acids long. CDR3 nucleotides: TGTGCCAGCAGCACCCTACAGGGGAGTGGCTACACCTTC. It encodes CASSTLQGSGYTF. Together with reference TRBV7-9 and TRBJ1-2, the CDR3 gives the full variable domain: DTGVSQNPRHKITKRGQNVTFRCDPISEHNRLYWYRQTLGQGPEFLTYFQNEAQLEKSRLLSDRFSAERPKGSFSTLEIQRTEQGDSAMYLCASSTLQGSGYTFGSGTRLTVV.

The V and J genes are TRBV7-9 and TRBJ1-5; D may be TRBD1 (5 bases). Germline V gives CDR1 SEHNR, CDR2 FQNEAQ (reference sequence). The CDR3 is 13 residues long. Trimming shortened V by 5 bases and J by 2 bases, and 7 bases separated the two germline ends. The CDR3 is CASSEQGNQPQHF. CDR3 nucleotides: TGTGCCAGCAGCGAACAGGGCAATCAGCCCCAGCATTTT.

The V and J genes are TRBV5-5 and TRBJ1-1; D is possibly TRBD1 (5 bases). The CDR3 spans 13 residues. Germline CDR1 reads SGHKS; CDR2 reads YYEKEE (reference sequence). V was trimmed by 0 bases and J by 2 bases, leaving 5 bases between them. CDR3 sequence: CASSLGGNTEAFF. The CDR3 nucleotides read TGTGCCAGCAGCTTGGGGGGCAACACTGAAGCTTTCTTT.

The chain combines TRBV15 with TRBJ2-2; 8 bases are shared with TRBD1. This CDR3 contains 18 residues. Germline V gene sequence: CDR1 LNHNV, CDR2 YYDKDF (reference sequence). V lost 1 base and J lost 2; bases outside the gene matches: 9. This CDR3 is CATSRAQGAELNTGELFF. The CDR3 DNA is TGTGCCACCAGCAGAGCCCAGGGGGCAGAACTCAACACCGGGGAGCTGTTTTTT.

V and J are TRBV5-6 and TRBJ2-2; TRBD1 might be the D (6 bases). Deletions cut 4 bases from V and 4 bases from J, with 17 bases between. Germline values: CDR1 SGHDT, CDR2 YYEEEE. The CDR3 is made up of 16 amino acids. DNA for the CDR3: TGTGCCAGCAGCCTGGAGAGGACAGAGAGCACCGGGGAGCTGTTTTTT. As protein: CASSLERTESTGELFF.

The chain has TRBV19 and TRBJ2-1; the D is unclear. Germline CDR1 and CDR2: LNHDA and SQIVND (reference sequence). Trimming took off 3 bases at V and 5 bases at J, with 8 bases between the two ends. There are 13 residues in the CDR3. CDR3: CASSITANNEQFF. For the CDR3, the DNA is TGTGCCAGTAGTATCACAGCTAACAATGAGCAGTTCTTC.

The chain joins TRBV2 to TRBJ2-1; D is undetermined. This CDR3 has 12 amino acids. Germline V gene data show CDR1 as SNHLY and CDR2 as FYNNEI. Trimming cost V 6 bases and J 6 bases, with 9 bases left between them. The CDR3 nucleotides are TGTGCCAGCAGGCACGACGTCAATGAGCAGTTCTTC. Translating it yields CASRHDVNEQFF. Drawing the rest from reference TRBV2 and TRBJ2-1, the complete variable domain is EPEVTQTPSHQVTQMGQEVILRCVPISNHLYFYWYRQILGQKVEFLVSFYNNEISEKSEIFDDQFSVERPDGSNFTLKIRSTKLEDSAMYFCASRHDVNEQFFGPGTRLTVL.

This sequence joins TRBV5-8 and TRBJ1-4, with a weak D call TRBD1 (5 bases). Germline loops: CDR1 SGHTS, CDR2 YDEGEE. The CDR3 runs 14 residues. The ends were cut back, 4 bases at V and 7 bases at J, with 14 bases in the middle. The CDR3 coding sequence is TGTGCCAGCAGCCGGGACCCGGAGGGTGAAAAACTGTTTTTT. Amino acid sequence: CASSRDPEGEKLFF.

This clone was observed a single time. This rearrangement joins TRBV7-6 to TRBJ1-3; no firm D call. Germline CDR1 is SGHVS and CDR2 is FNYEAQ. Deletions cut 5 bases from V and 0 bases from J, with 8 bases between. The CDR3 runs to 14 residues. The DNA of the CDR3 is TGTGCCAGCAGCCCCTCGGGCTCTGGAAACACCATATATTTT. Translation gives CASSPSGSGNTIYF.

The V gene is TRBV2, the J gene TRBJ1-3; unclear D gene. The germline gives CDR1 SNHLY, CDR2 FYNNEI. V was cut by 2 bases and J by 1 base, with 6 bases left in between. The CDR3 length is 14 residues. CDR3 sequence (DNA): TGTGCCAGCAGTGAAATAGGATCTGGAAACACCATATATTTT. Encoded protein: CASSEIGSGNTIYF.

The V gene is TRBV7-9, the J gene TRBJ1-1; no definite D call. Germline assignment: CDR1 SEHNR and CDR2 FQNEAQ (reference sequence). CDR3 size: 11 residues. V was cut by 11 bases and J by 6 bases, with 13 bases left in between. The CDR3: CASGIGPEAFF. CDR3 sequence (DNA): TGTGCCTCAGGTATCGGACCTGAAGCTTTCTTT.

The chain recombines TRBV5-5 with TRBJ2-1, with D hard to call. The V gene lost 0 bases and the J gene lost 0 bases, with 7 bases spanning the gap. The V gene's germline CDR1 is SGHKS and CDR2 YYEKEE (reference sequence). The CDR3 loop spans 15 amino acids. CDR3 DNA: TGTGCCAGCAGCTTGGGTGTAAGCTCCTACAATGAGCAGTTCTTC. Protein product: CASSLGVSSYNEQFF.